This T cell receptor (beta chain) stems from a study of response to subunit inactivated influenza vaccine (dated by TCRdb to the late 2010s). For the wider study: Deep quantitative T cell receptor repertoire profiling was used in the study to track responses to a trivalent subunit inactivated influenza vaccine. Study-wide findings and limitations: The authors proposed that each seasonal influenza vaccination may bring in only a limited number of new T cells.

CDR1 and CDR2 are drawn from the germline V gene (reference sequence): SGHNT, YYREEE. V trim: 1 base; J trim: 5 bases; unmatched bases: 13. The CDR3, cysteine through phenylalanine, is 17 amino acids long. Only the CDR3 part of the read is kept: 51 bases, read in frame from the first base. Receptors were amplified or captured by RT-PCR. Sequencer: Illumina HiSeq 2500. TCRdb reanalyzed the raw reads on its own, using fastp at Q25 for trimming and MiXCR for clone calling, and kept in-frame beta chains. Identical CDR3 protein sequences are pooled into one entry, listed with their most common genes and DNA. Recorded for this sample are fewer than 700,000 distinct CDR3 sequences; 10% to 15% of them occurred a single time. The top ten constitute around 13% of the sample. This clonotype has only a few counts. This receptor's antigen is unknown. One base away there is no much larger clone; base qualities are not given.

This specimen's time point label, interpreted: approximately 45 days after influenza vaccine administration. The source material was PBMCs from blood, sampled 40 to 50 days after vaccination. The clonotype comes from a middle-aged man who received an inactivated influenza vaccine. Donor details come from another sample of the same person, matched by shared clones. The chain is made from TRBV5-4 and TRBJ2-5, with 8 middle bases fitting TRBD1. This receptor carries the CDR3 CASSLWTGSPREETQYF. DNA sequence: TGTGCCAGCAGCTTGTGGACAGGGTCCCCCCGCGAGGAGACCCAGTACTTC.